These T cell receptor beta chains were read from a single sample in a study of blood T cell repertoires in COVID-19. Using immunoSEQ multiplex PCR, the repertoire was profiled, and TCRdb retains in-frame clones only, with some absent. The profile shows about 110,000 clones, 65% to 80% of them singletons. The sequencing sample was made of peripheral blood. The receptors stem from a man in his 70s with active or convalescent COVID-19. CDR3s include the opening cysteine and the closing phenylalanine or tryptophan. The order of the fields is clone size, J gene, V gene, D gene, CDR3 DNA, CDR3 protein. D genes are given only for firm matches. The listing skips clone size in some rows; elsewhere it reads once, few, many or a size class.

abundance: .; j_gene: TRBJ2-1; v_gene: TRBV10-3; d_gene: .; CDR3nt: TGTGCCATCAGTGGGGTGACTAGATCGGGAACCAATGAGCAGTTCTTC; CDR3aa: CAISGVTRSGTNEQFF
abundance: .; j_gene: TRBJ2-7; v_gene: TRBV9; d_gene: TRBD1; CDR3nt: TGTGCCAGCAGCGTCCTAGCCCCAACAGGGGGGTACGAGCAGTACTTC; CDR3aa: CASSVLAPTGGYEQYF
abundance: once; j_gene: TRBJ1-5; v_gene: TRBV12-3/TRBV12-4; d_gene: .; CDR3nt: TGTGCCAGCAGTTTGGGCAGCAATCAGCCCCAGCATTTT; CDR3aa: CASSLGSNQPQHF
abundance: few; j_gene: TRBJ1-6; v_gene: TRBV10-2; d_gene: .; CDR3nt: TGCGCCAGCAGTCGGGACACGACCCCCAGGGCACCCCTCCACTTT; CDR3aa: CASSRDTTPRAPLHF
abundance: .; j_gene: TRBJ1-2; v_gene: TRBV5-1; d_gene: .; CDR3nt: TGCGCCAGCAGCTTGGCCCCGACAAATTATGGCTACACCTTC; CDR3aa: CASSLAPTNYGYTF
abundance: .; j_gene: TRBJ1-4; v_gene: TRBV6-6; d_gene: TRBD1; CDR3nt: TGTGCCAGCAGTTTTTCAGGGGGAGATGAAAAACTGTTTTTT; CDR3aa: CASSFSGGDEKLFF
abundance: .; j_gene: TRBJ2-1; v_gene: TRBV10-1; d_gene: TRBD2; CDR3nt: TGCGCCAGCAGTAGGACTGGCGGGGGTGAGCAGTTCTTC; CDR3aa: CASSRTGGGEQFF
abundance: .; j_gene: TRBJ2-1; v_gene: TRBV5-1; d_gene: TRBD2; CDR3nt: TGCGCCAGCAGCTTGGCTAGCGGGAGGACAAATGAGCAGTTCTTC; CDR3aa: CASSLASGRTNEQFF
abundance: few; j_gene: TRBJ1-2; v_gene: TRBV5-1; d_gene: TRBD1; CDR3nt: TGCGCCAGCAGCTTAAGACCAACAGGGGGCGTTAGCTACACCTTC; CDR3aa: CASSLRPTGGVSYTF
abundance: few; j_gene: TRBJ1-5; v_gene: TRBV2; d_gene: .; CDR3nt: TGTGCCAGCAGTGGCTCCGGGACACCTATGTGGACCCAGCATTTT; CDR3aa: CASSGSGTPMWTQHF
abundance: .; j_gene: TRBJ2-1; v_gene: TRBV7-9; d_gene: TRBD1; CDR3nt: TGTGCCAGCAGTTTGATCCGGGACAGGACCCCCAATGAGCAGTTCTTC; CDR3aa: CASSLIRDRTPNEQFF
abundance: .; j_gene: TRBJ1-2; v_gene: TRBV12-3/TRBV12-4; d_gene: TRBD1; CDR3nt: TGTGCCAGCAGCGCGACAGGGGCGGCTGGCTACACCTTC; CDR3aa: CASSATGAAGYTF